This T cell receptor (beta chain) is from a study of blood T cell repertoires in COVID-19. Background on the study: Some COVID-19 samples were acute and others convalescent; all came from the United States, Italy and Spain. Nucleic acid was either cDNA or gDNA, and it came from T cells, B-cell-depleted T cells, or PBMCs.

The CDR3 totals 15 residues. Germline V gives CDR1 SNHLY, CDR2 FYNNEI. The J segment lost 9 bases and the V segment lost 4 bases, leaving 12 bases of the junction unmatched. Per the original data handling: Amplification from reference gene primers served as the basis for estimated nucleated cell counts. Profiling relied on immunoSEQ multiplex PCR, and the TCRdb table lists in-frame clones only, not all of them. That table supplies the V and J calls and clone size; D and trimming were determined from the DNA. The sample carries over 200,000 clones, around 87% recorded once. Sample: peripheral blood. V gene TRBV2 combines with J gene TRBJ2-7; 10 bases agree with TRBD2. The receptor's source is a woman aged 45 to 65 with acute or convalescent COVID-19. The CDR3 DNA is TGTGCCAGCAGTGGGGCCCTAGCGGGAGTGGGACCGCAGTACTTC. Protein sequence: CASSGALAGVGPQYF.